The clone carrying this TCR beta chain has more than one count but fewer than ten. The data stem from a study of blood T cell repertoires in COVID-19. Study-level information: The analysed material was cDNA or gDNA that came from T cells, B-cell-depleted T cells, or PBMCs.

The CDR3 consists of 12 residues. Germline values: CDR1 MDHEN, CDR2 SYDVKM. V was shortened by 8 bases and J by 1 base, with 8 bases between the two germline ends. Only in-frame clones appear in the TCRdb table, and some are missing; sequencing was by immunoSEQ multiplex PCR. The sample shows tens of thousands of clones, around 91% of them seen only once. Sequenced sample: peripheral blood. This clonotype was obtained from a man aged 80 or over with acute or convalescent COVID-19. V and J are TRBV28 and TRBJ1-1, with D unclear. CDR3 protein: CASHTANTEAFF. In DNA, the CDR3 is TGTGCCAGCCACACAGCGAACACTGAAGCTTTCTTT.